This entry describes one TCR beta chain. This record comes from a study of blood T cell repertoires in COVID-19. Study-wide context: T cells, B-cell-depleted T cells, or PBMCs provided the cDNA or gDNA that served as material.

How the authors handled the data: Estimated nucleated cell counts came from reference gene primer amplification. Clones were sequenced by immunoSEQ multiplex PCR, and TCRdb holds only the in-frame ones, with some missing. V, J and clone size reflect that table, while D and trimming were determined from the DNA. The repertoire holds over 40,000 clones, with roughly nine tenths as singletons. Looked up from germline, CDR1 is MNHEY and CDR2 is SVGAGI. Trimming shortened V by 5 bases and J by 9 bases, and 20 bases separated the two germline ends. CDR3 length: 15 amino acids. Sequencing used peripheral blood. V usage is TRBV6-5 and J usage is TRBJ2-1; weak D call: TRBD1 (5 bases). The sequence was obtained from a man aged 65-85 years with active COVID-19. Here the CDR3 reads CASSPGPPIYGEQFF. CDR3 nucleotides: TGTGCCAGCAGTCCAGGGCCACCCATTTATGGTGAGCAGTTCTTC.